This T cell receptor beta chain is from a study of shared clonotypes between healthy human individuals. The data were produced by immunoSEQ multiplex PCR, yet TCRdb's version contains in-frame clones alone and is incomplete. The table lists 2.3 million or so clones, approximately 93% of them singletons. Only Caucasian adults living in Nashville, Tennessee served as donors. The authors divided CD4+ cells into CD45RA+ naive and CD45RA-negative memory subsets. The CDR3 contains 16 residues. The germline gives CDR1 KGHSH, CDR2 LQKENI. V was clipped by 3 bases and J by 2 bases; unmatched bases: 8. The chain links TRBV18 to TRBJ2-5, with TRBD1 matching 8 bases. Material: naive CD4+ T cells from PBMCs. Sample subset: CD45RA+ positively selected. The clonotype was recovered from a man in his late teens or twenties in good health. Some clones in this sample may be carry-over from other donors' samples. This CDR3 is CASSPTLQGEQETQYF. As DNA, the CDR3 is TGTGCCAGCTCACCCACGTTACAGGGGGAGCAAGAGACCCAGTACTTC. The whole variable domain, remainder taken from reference TRBV18 and TRBJ2-5, is NAGVMQNPRHLVRRRGQEARLRCSPMKGHSHVYWYRQLPEEGLKFMVYLQKENIIDESGMPKERFSAEFPKEGPSILRIQQVVRGDSAAYFCASSPTLQGEQETQYFGPGTRLLVL.